These T cell receptor beta chains were read from a single sample in a study of shared clonotypes between healthy human individuals. Assay: immunoSEQ multiplex PCR; the TCRdb copy retains only in-frame clones and omits some. The data contain about 680,000 clones, 72% of them singletons. The sample consisted of memory CD4+ T cells sorted from blood. These TCRs come from a woman in her 30s in good health. Both conserved end residues are part of each CDR3. Fields, in order: V gene, CDR3 protein.

TRBV19 CASSTVHTETQYF
TRBV10-2 CASGTGEETQYF
TRBV2 CASSDRAGAYYGYTF
TRBV5-1 CASKTGLGLAGRKGAGELFF
TRBV28 CASSSLPRAGGYTF
TRBV6-4 CASSQGLAENNEQFF
TRBV7-2 CASSFQASGRETQYF
TRBV5-1 CASSLVFRNSYEQYF
TRBV6-1 CASTPQGDYGYTF
TRBV6-5 CASSYSERVGANVLTF
TRBV7-9 CASRRTASAQYF
TRBV5-5 CASSYSFTGELFF
TRBV19 CASRIRGQGATMGKLFF
TRBV7-2 CASSQGTGRGEQYF
TRBV6-4 CASSVEVGSVYEQFF
TRBV14 CASSLTRGINTEAFF
TRBV6-1 CASTASGFNEQFF
TRBV5-1 CASSPISGANVLTF
TRBV18 CASSPLEGSYGYTF
TRBV19 CASRSTVPNEKLFF
TRBV2 CASSEWLGRTQYF
TRBV18 CASSDRDRQNQPQHF
TRBV5-8 CASSLVFGMNTEAFF
TRBV2 CASSDEVETQYF
TRBV18 CASSPNVQETQYF
TRBV4-1 CASSIYSTNEKLFF
TRBV29-1 CSVDVGGDGKETQYF
TRBV5-1 CASSLVASGRPSINEQFF
TRBV28 CASRTSGTSGRNEQFF
TRBV4-1 CASSQDDPATSGLNEQFF
TRBV29-1 CSVEGGPFAYEQYF
TRBV23-1 CASSQSKEFGRNYGYTF
TRBV19 CASSITGYGRQPQHF
TRBV5-1 CASSPGTSGNEQFF
TRBV5-1 CASSGVGSSNTGELFF
TRBV7-7 CASSLVFQGELFF
TRBV27 CASSPTGTGASLHYGYTF
TRBV5-1 CASSGLAGSDTQYF
TRBV28 CASSFFHSGNTIYF
TRBV19 CASSTAGTGYTEAFF
TRBV7-9 CASSPEGLSNQPQHF
TRBV11-2 CASSQLRGGLEQYF
TRBV28 CASSLLETVVGATIYF
TRBV7-6 CASSLAGTSGPNEQFF
TRBV14 CASSPQGPYEQYF
TRBV2 CASRKGGGYEQYF
TRBV29-1 CSAATGDYGYTF
TRBV19 CASSGDSYEQYF
TRBV2 CASSWPSGSYEQYF
TRBV12-5 CASGPSPSGPYNEQFF
TRBV4-2 CASSQVSTGAEKLFF
TRBV19 CASRLGPGNTIYF
TRBV10-3 CAISDRSTGELFF
TRBV28 CASRTGTGPNQPQHF
TRBV5-4 CASSPPGSQETQYF